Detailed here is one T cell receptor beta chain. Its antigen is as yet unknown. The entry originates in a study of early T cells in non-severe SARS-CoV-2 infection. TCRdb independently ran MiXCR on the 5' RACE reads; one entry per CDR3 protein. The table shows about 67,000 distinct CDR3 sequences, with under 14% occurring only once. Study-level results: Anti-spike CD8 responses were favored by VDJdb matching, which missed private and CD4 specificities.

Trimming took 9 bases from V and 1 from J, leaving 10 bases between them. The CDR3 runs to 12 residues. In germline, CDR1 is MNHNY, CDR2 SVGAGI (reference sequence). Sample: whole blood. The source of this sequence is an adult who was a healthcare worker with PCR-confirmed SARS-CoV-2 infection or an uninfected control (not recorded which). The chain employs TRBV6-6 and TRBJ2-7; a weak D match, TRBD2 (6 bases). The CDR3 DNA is TGTGCCAGTGGGGGGACTTCCTACGAGCAGTACTTC. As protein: CASGGTSYEQYF.